These 14 T cell receptor beta chains were sequenced from one sample in a study of shared clonotypes between healthy human individuals. Sequenced by immunoSEQ multiplex PCR; TCRdb stores in-frame clones only, minus some. This sample has about 2.1 million clones, with approximately 94% found just once. Selected positively for CCR7 and CD45RO-negative, naive CD8 cells excluded terminally differentiated effector memory CD45RA+ cells. Sequences were obtained from naive CD8+ T cells from PBMCs. The receptors derive from a man younger than 35 in good health. Some clones in this sample may be carry-over from other donors' samples.

A note on this clone: The same CDR3 arises from other DNA sequences in this sample as well. This rearrangement joins TRBV27 to TRBJ1-1; D unclear. Germline V lookup: CDR1 MNHEY, CDR2 SMNVEV (reference sequence). V lost 6 bases to trimming and J lost 0 bases, with 5 bases between them. The CDR3 runs 12 residues. The DNA of the CDR3 is TGTGCCAGCAGCACTTTGAACACTGAAGCTTTCTTT. This gives the protein CASSTLNTEAFF.

The rearrangement joins TRBV7-6 to TRBJ2-5; 8 bases fit TRBD1. The CDR3 is 13 amino acids. The V gene's germline CDR1 is SGHVS and CDR2 FNYEAQ. J lost 5 bases, V lost 5 bases, and 4 bases had no gene match. This chain's CDR3 is CASSRQGWETQYF. The CDR3 DNA is TGTGCCAGCAGCCGACAGGGGTGGGAGACCCAGTACTTC.

V usage is TRBV27 and J usage is TRBJ1-4, with D possibly matching TRBD1 (6 bases). The CDR3 runs to 15 residues. Trimming stripped 2 bases from V and 1 base from J, with 8 bases between. The germline CDR1 and CDR2 sequences are MNHEY and SMNVEV (reference sequence). The CDR3 region is CASSLTGRTNEKLFF. The CDR3 DNA is TGTGCCAGCAGTTTAACAGGGAGAACTAATGAAAAACTGTTTTTT.

The chain is built from TRBV28 and TRBJ1-2, with TRBD1 matching 10 bases. The V gene end was trimmed by 5 bases and the J gene end by 0 bases; junction bases not matched to a gene: 6. The CDR3 loop spans 16 amino acids. Germline V gene sequence: CDR1 MDHEN, CDR2 SYDVKM. The DNA of the CDR3 is TGTGCCAGCAGTCCGGGACAGGGGCACGCTAACTATGGCTACACCTTC. Encoded protein: CASSPGQGHANYGYTF.

The chain carries TRBV5-8 and TRBJ2-7; TRBD1 might be the D (7 bases). There are 14 residues in the CDR3. Germline assignment: CDR1 SGHTS and CDR2 YDEGEE. V gave up 6 bases and J gave up 4 bases, with 17 bases separating them. The CDR3 spells CASTRGTEAYEQYF. The DNA for the CDR3 is TGTGCCAGCACTCGGGGGACAGAAGCATACGAGCAGTACTTC.

The J gene is TRBJ2-7, the V gene TRBV14; D possibly uses TRBD1 or TRBD2 (6 bases each). Trimming cost V 1 base and J 6 bases, with 19 bases left between them. Germline V CDR1 and CDR2: SGHDN, FVKESK. This CDR3 has 16 residues. The CDR3 protein is CASSQGVVQGLPEQYF. CDR3 nucleotides: TGTGCCAGCAGCCAAGGGGTGGTACAGGGACTCCCCGAGCAGTACTTC.

The chain is built from TRBV7-8 and TRBJ2-1; 13 bases align to TRBD2. V trimming: 5 bases; J trimming: 3 bases; junction bases outside the gene matches: 7. From germline, CDR1 is SGHVS and CDR2 FQNEAQ. The CDR3 sequence is 17 residues long. This chain's CDR3 is CASSAGLAGVDYNEQFF. CDR3 bases: TGTGCCAGCAGCGCCGGACTAGCGGGAGTAGACTACAATGAGCAGTTCTTC.

The chain combines TRBV7-6 with TRBJ2-2; 11 positions agree with TRBD1. The CDR3 has 15 residues. Germline values: CDR1 SGHVS, CDR2 FNYEAQ. V was pared by 5 bases and J by 4 bases, with 3 bases of the junction left unmatched. CDR3 DNA sequence: TGTGCCAGCAGCCCGGACAGGGGGCGCACCGGGGAGCTGTTTTTT. Residues: CASSPDRGRTGELFF.

V and J are TRBV29-1 and TRBJ2-5, with 7 bases lining up with TRBD1. CDR1 is SQVTM, CDR2 ANQGSEA, per germline. The CDR3 spans 14 residues. V was clipped by 6 bases and J by 1 base; unmatched bases: 8. The chain's CDR3 is CSVGRTGLQETQYF. CDR3 sequence (DNA): TGCAGCGTGGGCCGGACAGGCCTCCAAGAGACCCAGTACTTC.

This clone was seen just once. CDR3 nucleotides: TGTGCCAGCAGTCTCAGGACAGGGGCGGGTTACGAGCAGTACTTC. It yields the protein CASSLRTGAGYEQYF. This sequence joins TRBV27 and TRBJ2-7, with 9 bases fitting TRBD1. Germline CDR1 and CDR2: MNHEY and SMNVEV (reference sequence). The CDR3 consists of 15 residues. Trimming at V came to 5 bases and at J to 4 bases, leaving 9 bases not matched to a gene.

The genes are TRBV6-6 and TRBJ1-1; D is possibly TRBD1 (6 bases). The V and J ends lost 2 bases and 0 bases respectively, with 13 bases between them. The CDR3 runs 16 residues. Germline V gene lookup returns CDR1 MNHNY and CDR2 SVGAGI (reference sequence). The CDR3 spells CASSYPSDSMNTEAFF. DNA of the CDR3: TGTGCCAGCAGTTACCCCTCGGACAGCATGAACACTGAAGCTTTCTTT.

J is TRBJ2-7 and V is TRBV28; no firm D call. The length of the CDR3 is 14 residues. The germline V gene has CDR1 MDHEN and CDR2 SYDVKM. Trimming left V 6 bases short and J 2 bases short, with 14 bases between. The CDR3 loop is CASRPGSLTYEQYF. CDR3 nucleotides: TGTGCCAGCAGACCCGGGTCCCTAACCTACGAGCAGTACTTC.

This chain uses TRBV7-9 with TRBJ1-5; D unresolved. Germline assignment: CDR1 SEHNR and CDR2 FQNEAQ (reference sequence). This CDR3 is built from 17 residues. V gave up 1 base and J gave up 11 bases, with 24 bases separating them. Written as DNA, the CDR3 is TGTGCCAGCAGCTTAGGTGGTGGACGCGCTACAGACTCGGCCCAGCATTTT. This translates into CASSLGGGRATDSAQHF.

The chain carries TRBV28 and TRBJ2-7; TRBD2 matches at 7 bases. After removal of 2 bases from V and 5 bases from J, the junction contained 6 bases not matched to a gene. The CDR3 length is 14 residues. The germline CDR1 and CDR2 sequences are MDHEN and SYDVKM. CDR3 protein: CASSLAGVGDEQYF. The CDR3 DNA is TGTGCCAGCAGTTTAGCGGGAGTGGGGGACGAGCAGTACTTC.